This T cell receptor (beta chain) emerged from a study of CD8 T cells in Susac syndrome. The germline CDR1 and CDR2 sequences are SNHLY and FYNNEI. The CDR3 spans 17 residues. The V end lost 0 bases, the J end lost 0 bases, and 14 bases lay between the germline ends. Random hexamers were used to reverse transcribe an amount of roughly 0.45 to 1 ug RNA. The immunoSEQ assay covered 54 Vbeta and 13 Jbeta segments for CDR3. A single record per CDR3 protein comes from TCRdb applying MiXCR to the immunoSEQ multiplex PCR reads. The table records 85,000 to 130,000 distinct CDR3 sequences, less than 95% of them present only once.

This TCR derives from a human donor with Susac syndrome. The V and J genes are TRBV2 and TRBJ1-1; D might be TRBD1 (6 bases). What was sequenced was CD8+ T cells from PBMCs. CDR3 coding DNA: TGTGCCAGCAGTGAAGCGCAGGGGCGACCTATGAACACTGAAGCTTTCTTT. Encoded protein: CASSEAQGRPMNTEAFF.